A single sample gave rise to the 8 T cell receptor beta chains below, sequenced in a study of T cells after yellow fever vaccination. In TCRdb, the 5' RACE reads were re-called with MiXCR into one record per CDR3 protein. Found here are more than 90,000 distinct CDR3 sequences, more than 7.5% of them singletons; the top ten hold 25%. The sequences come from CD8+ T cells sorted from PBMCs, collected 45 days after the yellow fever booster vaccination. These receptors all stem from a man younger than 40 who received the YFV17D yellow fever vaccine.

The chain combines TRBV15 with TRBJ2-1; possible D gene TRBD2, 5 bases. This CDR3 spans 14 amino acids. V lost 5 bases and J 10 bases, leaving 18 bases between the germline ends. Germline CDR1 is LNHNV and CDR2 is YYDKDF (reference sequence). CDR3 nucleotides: TGTGCCACCAGCTACCGACGCGATGGCGGGGAGCAGTTCTTC. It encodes CATSYRRDGGEQFF. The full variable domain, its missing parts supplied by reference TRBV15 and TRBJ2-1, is DAMVIQNPRYQVTQFGKPVTLSCSQTLNHNVMYWYQQKSSQAPKLLFHYYDKDFNNEADTPDNFQSRRPNTSFCFLDIRSPGLGDTAMYLCATSYRRDGGEQFFGPGTRLTVL.

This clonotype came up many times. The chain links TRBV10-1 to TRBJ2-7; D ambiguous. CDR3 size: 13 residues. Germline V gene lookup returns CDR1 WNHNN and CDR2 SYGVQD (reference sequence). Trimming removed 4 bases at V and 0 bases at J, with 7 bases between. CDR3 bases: TGCGCCAGCAGTGTGTCTAACTCCTACGAGCAGTACTTC. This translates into CASSVSNSYEQYF.

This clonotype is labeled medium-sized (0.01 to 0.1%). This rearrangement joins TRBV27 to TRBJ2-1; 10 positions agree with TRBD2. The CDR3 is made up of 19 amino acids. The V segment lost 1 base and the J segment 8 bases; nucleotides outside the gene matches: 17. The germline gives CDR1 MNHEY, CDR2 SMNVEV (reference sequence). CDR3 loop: CASSLYGGGFRLAGYEQFF. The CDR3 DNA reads TGTGCCAGCAGTTTATACGGGGGAGGATTTCGACTAGCGGGCTATGAGCAGTTCTTC.

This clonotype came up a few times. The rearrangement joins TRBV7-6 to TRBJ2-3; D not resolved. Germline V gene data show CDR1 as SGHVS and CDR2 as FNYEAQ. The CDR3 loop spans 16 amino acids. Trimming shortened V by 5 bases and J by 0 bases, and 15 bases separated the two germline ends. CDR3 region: CASSVVSAPSTDTQYF. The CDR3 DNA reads TGTGCCAGCAGCGTGGTCAGCGCACCCAGCACAGATACGCAGTATTTT.

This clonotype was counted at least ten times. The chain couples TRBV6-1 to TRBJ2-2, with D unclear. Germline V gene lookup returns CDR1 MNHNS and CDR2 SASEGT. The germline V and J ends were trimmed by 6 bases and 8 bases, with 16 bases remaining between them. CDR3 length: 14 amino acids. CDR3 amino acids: CASSPLRQMGELFF. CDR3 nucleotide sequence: TGTGCCAGCAGCCCCCTCAGGCAGATGGGGGAGCTGTTTTTT.

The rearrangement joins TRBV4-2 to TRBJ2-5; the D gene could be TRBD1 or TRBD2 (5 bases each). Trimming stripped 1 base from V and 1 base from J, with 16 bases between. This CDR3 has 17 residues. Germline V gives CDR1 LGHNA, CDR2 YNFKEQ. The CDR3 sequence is CASSQGDGGLSQETQYF. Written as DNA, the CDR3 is TGTGCCAGCAGCCAAGGGGACGGCGGGCTAAGCCAAGAGACCCAGTACTTC.

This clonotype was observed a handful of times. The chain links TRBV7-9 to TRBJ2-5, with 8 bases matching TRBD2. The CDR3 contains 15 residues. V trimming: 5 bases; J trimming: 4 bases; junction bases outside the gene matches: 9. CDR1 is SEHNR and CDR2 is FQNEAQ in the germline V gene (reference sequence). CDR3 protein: CASSGSRLAGETQYF. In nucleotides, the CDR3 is TGTGCCAGCAGCGGCAGTAGGCTAGCGGGAGAGACCCAGTACTTC.

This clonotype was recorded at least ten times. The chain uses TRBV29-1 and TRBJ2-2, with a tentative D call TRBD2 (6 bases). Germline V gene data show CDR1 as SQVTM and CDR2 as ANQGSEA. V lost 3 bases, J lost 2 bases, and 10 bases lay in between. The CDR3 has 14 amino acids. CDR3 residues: CSVEPSVNTGELFF. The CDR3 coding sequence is TGCAGCGTTGAGCCTAGCGTAAACACCGGGGAGCTGTTTTTT.